Listed below are T cell receptor beta chains from one sample, sequenced in a study of early T cells in non-severe SARS-CoV-2 infection. TCRdb re-derived calls from the 5' RACE reads in MiXCR, one entry per CDR3 protein. The table has more than 60,000 distinct CDR3 sequences, approximately 9.5% seen once. The source material was whole blood. These TCRs come from an adult who was a healthcare worker with PCR-confirmed SARS-CoV-2 infection or an uninfected control (not recorded which). Each CDR3 is given with its conserved first and last residue. A D gene is named only where the DNA matches it firmly. The listing skips clone size in some rows; elsewhere it reads once, few, many or a size class.

clone_size: many
j_call: TRBJ1-5
d_call: NA
v_call: TRBV12-3/TRBV12-4
cdr3_nt: TGTGCCAGCAGTTTAGAAGCAGGGAACGGTCAGCCCCAGCATTTT
cdr3_aa: CASSLEAGNGQPQHF

clone_size: many
j_call: TRBJ2-1
d_call: NA
v_call: TRBV6-4
cdr3_nt: TGTGCCAGCAAAAAGGGGTTGGAGGGGCACAATGAGCAGTTCTTC
cdr3_aa: CASKKGLEGHNEQFF

clone_size: NA
j_call: TRBJ2-7
d_call: NA
v_call: TRBV3-1
cdr3_nt: TGTGCCAGCGGAACATTGGCACTCCACGAGCAGTACTTC
cdr3_aa: CASGTLALHEQYF

clone_size: few
j_call: TRBJ2-1
d_call: NA
v_call: TRBV27
cdr3_nt: TGTGCCAGCGGGACCGGGGTTTTACTAGCTAGCTCCTACAATGAGCAGTTCTTC
cdr3_aa: CASGTGVLLASSYNEQFF

clone_size: many
j_call: TRBJ2-7
d_call: NA
v_call: TRBV2
cdr3_nt: TGTGCCAGCAGTGAAGCTAGGGGGGACTCCTACGAGCAGTACTTC
cdr3_aa: CASSEARGDSYEQYF

clone_size: many
j_call: TRBJ2-1
d_call: TRBD2
v_call: TRBV7-3
cdr3_nt: TGTGCCAGCAGCTGGGGGCCGGCGGGAGGCGGGAATGAGCAGTTCTTC
cdr3_aa: CASSWGPAGGGNEQFF

clone_size: few
j_call: TRBJ2-1
d_call: NA
v_call: TRBV24-1
cdr3_nt: TGTGCCACCAGCCTAGGAAGTAACTACAATGAGCAGTTCTTC
cdr3_aa: CATSLGSNYNEQFF

clone_size: many
j_call: TRBJ1-2
d_call: NA
v_call: TRBV4-1
cdr3_nt: TGCGCCAGCAGCCAAGTCACGGGAAATGGCTACACCTTC
cdr3_aa: CASSQVTGNGYTF

clone_size: few
j_call: TRBJ2-1
d_call: NA
v_call: TRBV20-1
cdr3_nt: TGCAGTGCTAGGCCGGAGCCCAGCTCCTACAATGAGCAGTTCTTC
cdr3_aa: CSARPEPSSYNEQFF

clone_size: many
j_call: TRBJ1-1
d_call: NA
v_call: TRBV15
cdr3_nt: TGTGCCACCAGCACGGGTTCCAACACTGAAGCTTTCTTT
cdr3_aa: CATSTGSNTEAFF

clone_size: NA
j_call: TRBJ1-6
d_call: TRBD1
v_call: TRBV25-1
cdr3_nt: TGTGCCAGCAGTGAACCAAGGGGGCCCTCACCCCTCCACTTT
cdr3_aa: CASSEPRGPSPLHF

clone_size: many
j_call: TRBJ2-1
d_call: NA
v_call: TRBV12-3/TRBV12-4
cdr3_nt: TGTGCCAGCAGTAAATCAGGCAGGGATGGGGAGTTCTTC
cdr3_aa: CASSKSGRDGEFF

clone_size: few
j_call: TRBJ2-7
d_call: NA
v_call: TRBV7-6
cdr3_nt: TGTGCCAGCAGCTTAGGGACCGCCGAATCTTACGAGCAGTACTTC
cdr3_aa: CASSLGTAESYEQYF

clone_size: many
j_call: TRBJ2-3
d_call: NA
v_call: TRBV2
cdr3_nt: TGTGCCAGCAAGGGGGGGCAGGGCACAGATACGCAGTATTTT
cdr3_aa: CASKGGQGTDTQYF

clone_size: many
j_call: TRBJ1-4
d_call: NA
v_call: TRBV19
cdr3_nt: TGTGCCAGTAGGACCGGGCGAAGGGACGAAAAACTGTTTTTT
cdr3_aa: CASRTGRRDEKLFF

clone_size: NA
j_call: TRBJ2-7
d_call: NA
v_call: TRBV4-3
cdr3_nt: TGCGCCAGCAGCCTCGGACTCGAGGAGTACGAGCAGTACTTC
cdr3_aa: CASSLGLEEYEQYF

clone_size: many
j_call: TRBJ2-3
d_call: TRBD1
v_call: TRBV24-1
cdr3_nt: TGTGCCACCAGTGATGAAGGACAGGGGACAGATACGCAGTATTTT
cdr3_aa: CATSDEGQGTDTQYF

clone_size: many
j_call: TRBJ1-3
d_call: NA
v_call: TRBV21-1
cdr3_nt: TGTGCCAGCAGCTCCATAGGAGGGGAAGCCTCTGGAAACACCATATATTTT
cdr3_aa: CASSSIGGEASGNTIYF

clone_size: many
j_call: TRBJ2-3
d_call: NA
v_call: TRBV19
cdr3_nt: TGTGCCAGTAGCCTCAACGACCACACAGATACGCAGTATTTT
cdr3_aa: CASSLNDHTDTQYF

clone_size: many
j_call: TRBJ2-5
d_call: TRBD1
v_call: TRBV6-5
cdr3_nt: TGTGCCAGCAGTTATCCACGGGACAGGGGAACCCAAGAGACCCAGTACTTC
cdr3_aa: CASSYPRDRGTQETQYF

clone_size: NA
j_call: TRBJ2-7
d_call: NA
v_call: TRBV21-1
cdr3_nt: TGTGCCAGCAGCAAAGGCTCCTACGAGCAGTACTTC
cdr3_aa: CASSKGSYEQYF

clone_size: many
j_call: TRBJ1-4
d_call: NA
v_call: TRBV30
cdr3_nt: TGTGCCTGGAGTCTTGACAGGACTAATGAAAAACTGTTTTTT
cdr3_aa: CAWSLDRTNEKLFF

clone_size: many
j_call: TRBJ1-6
d_call: NA
v_call: TRBV10-3
cdr3_nt: TGTGCCATCAGTCCCGGACGGAGGAGCTCCTATAATTCACCCCTCCACTTT
cdr3_aa: CAISPGRRSSYNSPLHF

clone_size: many
j_call: TRBJ2-1
d_call: TRBD2
v_call: TRBV20-1
cdr3_nt: TGCAGTGCTAGAGCTCTGACTAGCGGGGTCCGCTACAATGAGCAGTTCTTC
cdr3_aa: CSARALTSGVRYNEQFF

clone_size: NA
j_call: TRBJ1-2
d_call: NA
v_call: TRBV27
cdr3_nt: TGTGCCAGCAGTTTATCGTCCAGTAACTATGGCTACACCTTC
cdr3_aa: CASSLSSSNYGYTF

clone_size: many
j_call: TRBJ2-5
d_call: TRBD2
v_call: TRBV29-1
cdr3_nt: TGCAGCGTTGAAGGGCGGGAGAAGCTAGAGACCCAGTACTTC
cdr3_aa: CSVEGREKLETQYF

clone_size: few
j_call: TRBJ2-7
d_call: TRBD1
v_call: TRBV7-2
cdr3_nt: TGTGCCAGCAGACTAATGGGACAGAGCTCCTACGAGCAGTACTTC
cdr3_aa: CASRLMGQSSYEQYF

clone_size: many
j_call: TRBJ2-1
d_call: NA
v_call: TRBV10-3
cdr3_nt: TGTGCCATCGGGAGTGAGACCTACAATGAGCAGTTCTTC
cdr3_aa: CAIGSETYNEQFF

clone_size: many
j_call: TRBJ2-1
d_call: NA
v_call: TRBV19
cdr3_nt: TGTGCCAGTAGTGACTCGGCCCCTGAGCAGTTCTTC
cdr3_aa: CASSDSAPEQFF

clone_size: NA
j_call: TRBJ2-3
d_call: TRBD1
v_call: TRBV27
cdr3_nt: TGTGCCAGCAGTTCTACAGGGGAGGATACGCAGTATTTT
cdr3_aa: CASSSTGEDTQYF